This T cell receptor (beta chain) was recorded in a study of blood T cell repertoires in COVID-19. Study overall: Collection of acute and convalescent COVID-19 samples took place in the United States, Italy and Spain.

V lost 3 bases, J lost 4 bases, and 8 bases stayed unmatched. Germline lookup yields CDR1 SGHTA and CDR2 FQGNSA. The CDR3 is 15 amino acids. Authors' methods: Amplifying reference gene primers gave estimates of nucleated cell counts. TCRdb keeps only in-frame clones here, not all; method: immunoSEQ multiplex PCR. That table is the source of V, J and clone size, and D and trimming were worked out from the DNA. The sample gives around 300,000 clones, around nine tenths of which show up once; roughly a tenth is in the top ten. The chain is built from TRBV7-2 and TRBJ2-5, with 7 bases aligning to TRBD2. The sequenced material came from PBMCs or T cells enriched from blood (not recorded which). The receptor was isolated from a young woman who had recovered from COVID-19. In DNA, the CDR3 is TGTGCCAGCAGCTTCGTGGCGGGAGAGGGAGAGACCCAGTACTTC. This encodes CASSFVAGEGETQYF.